A single sample is the source of the 22 T cell receptor beta chains below, sequenced in a study of cytomegalovirus exposure and HLA in healthy donors (dated by TCRdb to 2016 to 2017). To prepare the library, the immunoSEQ multiplex PCR assay was applied. For the multiplex PCR, a mixture combining 60 forward primers for TCR Vbeta segments and 13 reverse primers for TCR Jbeta segments was used. TCRdb re-hosts the immuneACCESS table, in-frame sequences only. Its copies lack some clones; in the studies checked, an unresolved V gene accounts for under half of them, and the cause for the rest is not known. The sample contains roughly 150,000 clones, roughly 82% of them found a single time. The ten largest clones take up 2.5% to 3% of the sample. The source material was PBMCs. The source is a woman in her forties or fifties in good health and CMV-seropositive.

The rearrangement uses TRBV7-9 and TRBJ1-1, with 9 bases aligning to TRBD1. CDR3 length equals 12 residues. V was pared by 5 bases and J by 11 bases, with 6 bases of the junction left unmatched. Germline assignment: CDR1 SEHNR and CDR2 FQNEAQ (reference sequence). The CDR3 reads CASSADRGRAFF. CDR3 nucleotides: TGTGCCAGCAGCGCGGACAGGGGTCGGGCTTTCTTT.

This sequence joins TRBV19 and TRBJ1-5; D perhaps matches TRBD1 (5 bases). CDR3 length: 16 amino acids. From germline, CDR1 is LNHDA and CDR2 SQIVND (reference sequence). Trimming stripped 7 bases from V and 6 bases from J, with 22 bases between. Here the CDR3 reads CASTINHDSGGQPQHF. CDR3 DNA: TGTGCCAGTACTATCAATCACGACTCGGGGGGTCAGCCCCAGCATTTT. Supplemented by reference TRBV19 and TRBJ1-5, the full variable domain reads DGGITQSPKYLFRKEGQNVTLSCEQNLNHDAMYWYRQDPGQGLRLIYYSQIVNDFQKGDIAEGYSVSREKKESFPLTVTSAQKNPTAFYLCASTINHDSGGQPQHFGDGTRLSIL.

This clone was counted a single time. V and J are TRBV12-5 and TRBJ1-2; 7 positions agree with TRBD1. This CDR3 has 15 amino acids. Germline CDR1 LGHNT, CDR2 FRNRAP. V was pared by 1 base and J by 4 bases, with 6 bases of the junction left unmatched. DNA for the CDR3: TGTGCTAGTGGTTTGGCCAGACAGGGAATCTATGGCTACACCTTC. Translation: CASGLARQGIYGYTF. Full variable domain (remainder filled in from reference TRBV12-5 and TRBJ1-2): DARVTQTPRHKVTEMGQEVTMRCQPILGHNTVFWYRQTMMQGLELLAYFRNRAPLDDSGMPKDRFSAEMPDATLATLKIQPSEPRDSAVYFCASGLARQGIYGYTFGSGTRLTVV.

The chain employs TRBV11-1 and TRBJ2-1; D unclear. Trimming pared 5 bases from V and 0 bases from J, leaving 14 bases between. The length of the CDR3 is 16 residues. Germline V gene sequence: CDR1 SGHAT, CDR2 FQDESV (reference sequence). The CDR3 region is CASSPQPGYSYNEQFF. CDR3 DNA sequence: TGTGCCAGCAGCCCACAGCCCGGTTACTCCTACAATGAGCAGTTCTTC.

This sequence joins TRBV7-9 and TRBJ1-5, with a possible D match to TRBD1 (5 bases). The V and J ends lost 5 bases and 5 bases respectively, with 13 bases between them. Germline V gives CDR1 SEHNR, CDR2 FQNEAQ (reference sequence). The CDR3 sequence is 14 residues long. DNA of the CDR3: TGTGCCAGCAGCCTTGACAGTTCGCATCAGCCCCAGCATTTT. Amino acid sequence: CASSLDSSHQPQHF.

The J gene is TRBJ2-1, the V gene TRBV11-2, with D perhaps TRBD1 (6 bases). This CDR3 comprises 15 residues. V lost 3 bases, J lost 1 base, and 10 bases lay in between. The germline gives CDR1 SGHAT, CDR2 FQNNGV. DNA for the CDR3: TGTGCCAGCAGCTTCCTGGACAGTTCCTACAATGAGCAGTTCTTC. Amino acid sequence: CASSFLDSSYNEQFF.

This sequence joins TRBV5-8 and TRBJ2-1; 8 nucleotides align to TRBD2. Looked up from germline, CDR1 is SGHTS and CDR2 is YDEGEE. After removal of 2 bases from V and 4 bases from J, the junction contained 5 bases not matched to a gene. The CDR3 loop spans 15 amino acids. CDR3 nucleotides: TGTGCCAGCAGCTTCGTGCCTAGCGGGTACAATGAGCAGTTCTTC. Residues: CASSFVPSGYNEQFF.

This chain connects TRBV7-2 to TRBJ1-2; D is ambiguous. V lost 3 bases to trimming and J lost 5 bases, with 7 bases between them. This CDR3 is 12 amino acids long. In germline, CDR1 is SGHTA, CDR2 FQGNSA. CDR3 nucleotides: TGTGCCAGCAGCTTTGGAGGGTATGGCTACACCTTC. Translated, it gives CASSFGGYGYTF.

The chain carries TRBV11-2 and TRBJ1-1; 8 nucleotides align to TRBD1. Germline-derived CDR1 and CDR2 are SGHAT and FQNNGV. The CDR3 runs to 15 residues. V dropped 5 bases and J dropped 1; count of bases not matched to a gene: 6. CDR3 nucleotides: TGTGCCAGCAGCCCGACTGGACAGGGGAACACTGAAGCTTTCTTT. Its translation: CASSPTGQGNTEAFF.

About this clone itself: Compared with germline, one end of the junction differs, possibly owing to a read error. The chain uses TRBV10-2 and TRBJ2-3, with TRBD1 matching over 7 bases. CDR3 length equals 12 residues. Germline assignment: CDR1 WSHSY and CDR2 SAAADI. The DNA of the CDR3 is TGCGCCAGCAGTGAGACCAGGGGGAGCGTGGATTTT. Translating gives CASSETRGSVDF.

The chain recombines TRBV5-6 with TRBJ2-3; maybe TRBD1 (6 bases). The CDR3 consists of 17 residues. Germline CDR1 SGHDT, CDR2 YYEEEE. Trimming stripped 2 bases from V and 0 bases from J, with 16 bases between. CDR3 DNA sequence: TGTGCCAGCAGCTTTTTCTCGCGAGGGGGTAGCACAGATACGCAGTATTTT. It yields the protein CASSFFSRGGSTDTQYF.

The CDR3 nucleotides read TGTGCCAGCAGCCGGGGGGGACGGAAGGGATATGGCTACACCTTC. This encodes CASSRGGRKGYGYTF. The chain recombines TRBV5-8 with TRBJ1-2; possible D gene TRBD1, 5 bases. Germline CDR1 SGHTS, CDR2 YDEGEE. Trimming cost V 4 bases and J 5 bases, with 18 bases left between them. This CDR3 has 15 residues.

The V and J genes are TRBV6-1 and TRBJ2-7, with a tentative D call TRBD1 (6 bases). CDR3 length: 14 residues. V dropped 3 bases and J dropped 4 bases, with 13 bases sitting between them. Germline CDR1 reads MNHNS; CDR2 reads SASEGT. CDR3 sequence (DNA): TGTGCCAGCAGTGACCCCGGGACATCATACGAGCAGTACTTC. Translating it yields CASSDPGTSYEQYF.

The chain joins TRBV29-1 to TRBJ2-5; weak D call: TRBD1 (6 bases). Trimming removed 5 bases at V and 5 bases at J, with 12 bases between. Germline CDR1 is SQVTM and CDR2 is ANQGSEA. There are 12 residues in the CDR3. The CDR3 loop is CSVTRTEETQYF. CDR3 nucleotide sequence: TGCAGCGTTACACGGACAGAGGAGACCCAGTACTTC.

The chain is built from TRBV29-1 and TRBJ1-2; possible D gene TRBD1, 6 bases. CDR1 is SQVTM, CDR2 ANQGSEA, per germline. CDR3 length: 11 residues. The chain's CDR3 is CSGQTNYGYTF. CDR3 DNA: TGCTCCGGACAGACTAACTATGGCTACACCTTC.

V is TRBV9 and J is TRBJ2-3; 14 nucleotides match TRBD2. Germline-derived CDR1 and CDR2 are SGDLS and YYNGEE. The CDR3 length is 18 residues. J gave up 2 bases and V 4 bases, and 9 bases lay outside the gene matches. In DNA form, the CDR3 reads TGTGCCAGCAGCCACGGACTAGCGGGGGGTGGGATCACAGATACGCAGTATTTT. Its protein product is CASSHGLAGGGITDTQYF. Supplemented by reference TRBV9 and TRBJ2-3, the full variable domain reads DSGVTQTPKHLITATGQRVTLRCSPRSGDLSVYWYQQSLDQGLQFLIQYYNGEERAKGNILERFSAQQFPDLHSELNLSSLELGDSALYFCASSHGLAGGGITDTQYFGPGTRLTVL.

The J gene is TRBJ2-7, the V gene TRBV5-1; the match to TRBD1 covers 7 bases. V shed 4 bases and J 7 bases; nucleotides not matched to a gene: 11. The CDR3 runs 14 residues. Germline-derived CDR1 and CDR2 are SGHRS and YFSETQ. The chain's CDR3 is CASSRNRGQAEQYF. The CDR3 DNA is TGCGCCAGCAGCCGAAATCGTGGACAGGCTGAGCAGTACTTC.

The chain combines TRBV6-5 with TRBJ2-7; 7 bases fit TRBD1. Germline CDR1 MNHEY, CDR2 SVGAGI. The junction had 9 bases not matched to a gene; V was cut back by 5 bases and J by 8 bases. The CDR3 loop spans 13 amino acids. Written as DNA, the CDR3 is TGTGCCAGCAGTCGCGGCAGGGGGTATCAGCAGTACTTC. It is translated as CASSRGRGYQQYF.

This rearrangement joins TRBV18 to TRBJ2-5, with TRBD1 as a possible D gene (5 bases). The CDR3 has 16 amino acids. Per the germline V gene, CDR1 is KGHSH and CDR2 is LQKENI. The V end lost 1 base, the J end lost 4 bases, and 16 bases lay between the germline ends. DNA for the CDR3: TGTGCCAGCTCACCACAAACCAGGGTCGGTAGAGAGACCCAGTACTTC. This translates into CASSPQTRVGRETQYF.

V is TRBV10-2 and J is TRBJ2-5; D possibly corresponds to TRBD2 (5 bases). The J call is doubtful: the DNA matches TRBJ2-7 better. Per the germline V gene, CDR1 is WSHSY and CDR2 is SAAADI. The CDR3 is 15 residues long. The CDR3 nucleotides read TGCGCCAGCAGGGTCTCGACGGAGGTCCAAGACGAGCAGTACTTC. This encodes CASRVSTEVQDEQYF.

This clone occurred once. V is TRBV29-1 and J is TRBJ2-5, with 7 bases lining up with TRBD1. With the DNA end fitting TRBJ2-7 better, the J assignment may be wrong. Germline-derived CDR1 and CDR2 are SQVTM and ANQGSEA. CDR3 length: 13 residues. CDR3 sequence reads: CSVAPGTEYEQYF. CDR3 nucleotide sequence: TGCAGCGTTGCCCCCGGGACAGAATACGAGCAGTACTTC.

V and J are TRBV18 and TRBJ2-1, with D unclear. Germline assignment: CDR1 KGHSH and CDR2 LQKENI. The CDR3 is made up of 14 amino acids. V lost 3 bases and J 0 bases, leaving 6 bases between the germline ends. Here the CDR3 reads CASSPRGSYNEQFF. The CDR3 coding sequence is TGTGCCAGCTCACCTCGAGGCTCCTACAATGAGCAGTTCTTC.